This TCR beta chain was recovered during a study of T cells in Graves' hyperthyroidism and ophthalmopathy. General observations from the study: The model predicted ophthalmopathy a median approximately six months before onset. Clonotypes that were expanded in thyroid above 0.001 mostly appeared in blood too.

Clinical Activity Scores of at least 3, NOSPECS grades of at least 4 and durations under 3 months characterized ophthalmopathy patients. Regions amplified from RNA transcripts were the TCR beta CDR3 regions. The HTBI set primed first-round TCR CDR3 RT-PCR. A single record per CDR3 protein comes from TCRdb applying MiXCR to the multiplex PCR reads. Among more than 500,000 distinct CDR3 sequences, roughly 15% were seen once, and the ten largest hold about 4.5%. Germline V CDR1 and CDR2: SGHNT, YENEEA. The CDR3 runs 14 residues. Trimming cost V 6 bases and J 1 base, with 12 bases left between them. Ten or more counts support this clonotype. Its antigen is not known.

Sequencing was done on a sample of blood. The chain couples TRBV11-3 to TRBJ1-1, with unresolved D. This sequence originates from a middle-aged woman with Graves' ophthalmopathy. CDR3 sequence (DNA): TGTGCCAGCAGTTTTGGTCGGTCGAACACTGAAGCTTTCTTT. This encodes CASSFGRSNTEAFF.